The clone carrying this TCR beta chain was counted many times. Its antigen is not identified. Molecular barcoded adaptors covering alpha/delta and beta/gamma chains were used on approximately 400 ng RNA. TCRdb ran MiXCR on the reads and lists one entry per CDR3 protein. The table lists more than 70,000 distinct CDR3 sequences, 20% to 25% of them singletons. The data were obtained in a study of read filtering for tumor transcriptome and immune sequencing. Across the whole study: Patients were approximately 18 male and about 15 female, mean age roughly 70 years, range about 45 to 85. RNA-seq yielded only about 75 to 1273 TCR reads, IR-seq about 3.5 to 10.27 million.

The V end lost 6 bases, the J end lost 5 bases, and 10 bases lay between the germline ends. The CDR3 sequence is 13 residues long. The V gene's germline CDR1 is MNHNY and CDR2 SVGAGI (reference sequence). Study-level findings and limits: Single-read clonotypes: roughly four fifths of IR-seq clonotypes (around 3.6% of reads), about 75% of RNA-seq clonotypes (roughly 45% of reads).

Sequenced sample: a population of CD138-negative cells sorted from bone marrow. This clonotype originated in a donor at least 40 years old with multiple myeloma. The rearrangement links TRBV6-6 to TRBJ2-2; the D is unclear. CDR3 nucleotides: TGTGCCAGCAGAACCGGATATACCGGGGAGCTGTTTTTT. Translating it yields CASRTGYTGELFF.